This T cell receptor beta chain was found in a study of T cell repertoires in cytomegalovirus infection. CDR1 and CDR2 from the germline V gene are SNHLY and FYNNEI. This CDR3 comprises 17 residues. V trimming: 8 bases; J trimming: 3 bases; junction bases outside the gene matches: 14. Using its own MiXCR run on the reads, TCRdb lists one record per CDR3 protein. This table has about 460,000 distinct CDR3 sequences, approximately 10% appearing once. Sequenced input: PBMCs. The chain carries TRBV2 and TRBJ2-3; 10 bases are shared with TRBD2. The source is a human donor in good health (CMV status not recorded). Some clones in this sample may be carry-over from other donors' samples. The CDR3 loop reads CASEEASGGHKTDTQYF. The CDR3 DNA follows: TGTGCCAGCGAGGAAGCTAGCGGGGGCCATAAGACAGATACGCAGTATTTT.